The 30 T cell receptor beta chains below all came from one sample that was sequenced in a study of radiation and T cells in renal cell carcinoma. The sample's time point: blood 2 weeks post-SBRT. Sample treatment: 15 Gy SBRT to primary tumor, nephrectomy 4 weeks later. TCRdb's table, derived via immunoSEQ multiplex PCR, lists solely in-frame clones and lacks some. The table includes tens of thousands of clones, just over 75% detected once. The sequencing used blood, collected from a patient whose treatment included radiotherapy and nephrectomy. These receptors all come from a man in his 60s with renal cell carcinoma.

This chain connects TRBV5-8 to TRBJ2-5; 8 nucleotides match TRBD1. Trimming at V came to 4 bases and at J to 2 bases, leaving 4 bases not matched to a gene. Germline V gene lookup returns CDR1 SGHTS and CDR2 YDEGEE. This CDR3 is built from 14 residues. CDR3 DNA sequence: TGTGCCAGCAGCGAGAACAGGGGGCAAGAGACCCAGTACTTC. It is translated as CASSENRGQETQYF.

The CDR3 DNA reads as TGTGCCAGCAGCTTAATGAGGAGTAGCACAGATACGCAGTATTTT. Translation: CASSLMRSSTDTQYF. The chain has TRBV11-2 and TRBJ2-3; D gene unclear. V dropped 2 bases and J dropped 0 bases, with 9 bases sitting between them. Germline loops: CDR1 SGHAT, CDR2 FQNNGV. The length of the CDR3 is 15 residues.

This clone was counted a single time. The chain carries TRBV7-9 and TRBJ2-7; D ambiguous. The CDR3 spans 14 residues. The germline V gene has CDR1 SEHNR and CDR2 FQNEAQ (reference sequence). Trimming cost V 7 bases and J 0 bases, with 13 bases left between them. DNA for the CDR3: TGTGCCAGCAAAATGGACGCGAGCTCCTACGAGCAGTACTTC. Its protein product is CASKMDASSYEQYF.

The chain employs TRBV5-1 and TRBJ2-5, with 7 bases lining up with TRBD1. The germline V gene encodes CDR1 SGHRS and CDR2 YFSETQ. With 4 bases clipped from V and 1 base from J, the junction kept 7 bases outside the gene matches. The length of the CDR3 is 15 residues. The CDR3 sequence is CASSPFRGIQETQYF. In DNA form, the CDR3 reads TGCGCCAGCAGCCCTTTCAGGGGGATCCAAGAGACCCAGTACTTC.

This clone was observed a handful of times. The chain carries TRBV30 and TRBJ1-4, with TRBD1 matching 8 bases. Germline V gene sequence: CDR1 GTSNPN, CDR2 SVGIG (reference sequence). V shed 2 bases, J shed 7 bases, and the junction held 12 bases outside the gene matches. This CDR3 comprises 16 residues. The DNA of the CDR3 is TGTGCCTGGAGTACCTACGGACAGGGTGGGGGTGAAAAACTGTTTTTT. As protein: CAWSTYGQGGGEKLFF. The complete variable domain, with remaining parts taken from reference TRBV30 and TRBJ1-4, reads SQTIHQWPATLVQPVGSPLSLECTVEGTSNPNLYWYRQAAGRGLQLLFYSVGIGQISSEVPQNLSASRPQDRQFILSSKKLLLSDSGFYLCAWSTYGQGGGEKLFFGSGTQLSVL.

The chain combines TRBV7-2 with TRBJ2-7; no clear D gene. The length of the CDR3 is 13 residues. Trimming took off 4 bases at V and 1 base at J, with 8 bases between the two ends. Germline V gene data show CDR1 as SGHTA and CDR2 as FQGNSA. CDR3 amino acids: CASSWSSSYEQYF. The CDR3 coding sequence is TGTGCCAGCAGCTGGTCCAGTTCCTACGAGCAGTACTTC.

The CDR3 bases are TGTGCCAGCAGCTCCGGACCTGGAAACACCATATATTTT. Translation gives CASSSGPGNTIYF. The genes are TRBV7-2 and TRBJ1-3; no clear D gene. CDR3 length equals 13 residues. Between the trimmed V and J ends, which lost 4 bases and 2 bases, there was a span of 6 bases. Germline lookup yields CDR1 SGHTA and CDR2 FQGNSA. Looking up the rest from reference TRBV7-2 and TRBJ1-3 gives the full variable domain: GAGVSQSPSNKVTEKGKDVELRCDPISGHTALYWYRQSLGQGLEFLIYFQGNSAPDKSGLPSDRFSAERTGGSVSTLTIQRTQQEDSAVYLCASSSGPGNTIYFGEGSWLTVV.

The rearrangement joins TRBV15 to TRBJ1-4; 10 nucleotides match TRBD1. Trimming took 3 bases from V and 2 from J; bases not matched to a gene: 6. Per the germline V gene, CDR1 is LNHNV and CDR2 is YYDKDF (reference sequence). This CDR3 region has 17 residues. The CDR3 sequence is CATSSGQGVSTNEKLFF. The CDR3 nucleotides are TGTGCCACCAGCAGTGGACAGGGGGTTAGTACTAATGAAAAACTGTTTTTT.

The chain joins TRBV2 to TRBJ1-4, with D possibly being TRBD1 (5 bases). With 4 bases removed from V and 0 bases from J, the gap between germline ends came to 6 bases. In germline, CDR1 is SNHLY, CDR2 FYNNEI. The CDR3 has 14 residues. The CDR3 region is CASSVQATNEKLFF. The CDR3 DNA is TGTGCCAGCAGTGTACAGGCAACTAATGAAAAACTGTTTTTT.

This chain links TRBV7-9 with TRBJ2-7; 9 positions agree with TRBD2. V was clipped by 5 bases and J by 4 bases; unmatched bases: 3. The CDR3 runs to 13 residues. Germline CDR1 SEHNR, CDR2 FQNEAQ (reference sequence). CDR3 nucleotide sequence: TGTGCCAGCAGCCGAGGACTAGCGTACGAGCAGTACTTC. It specifies CASSRGLAYEQYF.

This chain joins TRBV7-2 and TRBJ1-4; D is possibly TRBD1 (6 bases). From germline, CDR1 is SGHTA and CDR2 FQGNSA. V was trimmed by 4 bases and J by 5 bases, leaving 11 bases between them. The CDR3 extends over 14 amino acids. The CDR3 loop is CASSYTGYNEKLFF. The CDR3 coding sequence is TGTGCCAGCAGCTATACAGGGTACAATGAAAAACTGTTTTTT. The variable domain in full, completed from reference TRBV7-2 and TRBJ1-4, reads GAGVSQSPSNKVTEKGKDVELRCDPISGHTALYWYRQSLGQGLEFLIYFQGNSAPDKSGLPSDRFSAERTGGSVSTLTIQRTQQEDSAVYLCASSYTGYNEKLFFGSGTQLSVL.

The gene calls are TRBV6-5 and TRBJ2-7, with D unresolved. Germline V CDR1 and CDR2: MNHEY, SVGAGI. The germline V and J ends were trimmed by 5 bases and 3 bases, with 11 bases remaining between them. This CDR3 has 13 amino acids. CDR3 region: CASSPTHGYEQYF. Here the CDR3 DNA reads TGTGCCAGCAGTCCCACACACGGCTACGAGCAGTACTTC.

The chain couples TRBV7-6 to TRBJ2-2; a possible D gene is TRBD2 (6 bases). V gave up 0 bases and J gave up 6 bases, with 11 bases separating them. Germline assignment: CDR1 SGHVS and CDR2 FNYEAQ. This CDR3 region has 15 residues. CDR3 loop: CASSLARGFPGELFF. In nucleotides, the CDR3 is TGTGCCAGCAGCTTAGCACGGGGGTTCCCCGGGGAGCTGTTTTTT.

This chain links TRBV30 with TRBJ2-6; D gene ambiguous. This CDR3 is built from 15 residues. CDR1 is GTSNPN and CDR2 is SVGIG in the germline V gene (reference sequence). Trimming took off 5 bases at V and 1 base at J, with 12 bases between the two ends. CDR3 residues: CAWGSGFSGANVLTF. The DNA of the CDR3 is TGTGCCTGGGGCTCGGGTTTTTCTGGGGCCAACGTCCTGACTTTC.

The chain combines TRBV5-1 with TRBJ1-2, with D tentatively TRBD1 (6 bases). V was pared by 4 bases and J by 4 bases, with 11 bases between. This CDR3 spans 13 amino acids. Per the germline V gene, CDR1 is SGHRS and CDR2 is YFSETQ. In nucleotides, the CDR3 is TGCGCCAGCAGCGGACAGACGATCTATGGCTACACCTTC. This translates into CASSGQTIYGYTF.

The chain's CDR3 is CASSLQGQSNTGELFF. In DNA form, the CDR3 reads TGTGCCAGCAGCCTACAGGGACAGTCGAACACCGGGGAGCTGTTTTTT. The rearrangement joins TRBV6-4 to TRBJ2-2; 7 nucleotides line up with TRBD1. The junction had 7 bases not matched to a gene; V was cut back by 6 bases and J by 0 bases. CDR1 MRHNA and CDR2 SNTAGT come from the germline V gene. This CDR3 contains 16 residues.

The rearrangement joins TRBV19 to TRBJ2-1; D is perhaps TRBD2 (6 bases). The CDR3 spans 13 residues. Germline V CDR1 and CDR2: LNHDA, SQIVND (reference sequence). Trimming removed 5 bases at V and 7 bases at J, with 12 bases between. The DNA for the CDR3 is TGTGCCAGTAGTGAGGGGACTGAGAATGAGCAGTTCTTC. Translated, it gives CASSEGTENEQFF.

The genes are TRBV7-8 and TRBJ2-7, with 10 nucleotides matching TRBD2. This CDR3 spans 14 amino acids. CDR1 SGHVS and CDR2 FQNEAQ come from the germline V gene. J lost 3 bases, V lost 5 bases, and 4 bases had no gene match. As DNA, the CDR3 is TGTGCCAGCAGCCGGACTAGCGGAAACTACGAGCAGTACTTC. It translates to CASSRTSGNYEQYF.

V gene TRBV2 combines with J gene TRBJ1-3, with D possibly being TRBD1 (5 bases). V shed 4 bases and J shed 0 bases, with 28 bases lying between them. CDR1 SNHLY and CDR2 FYNNEI come from the germline V gene. The length of the CDR3 is 21 residues. The CDR3 DNA is TGTGCCAGCAGTGCGTTAGGGCAGGGAGAAACCTTTTTACGCTCTGGAAACACCATATATTTT. This codes for CASSALGQGETFLRSGNTIYF.

The V call is TRBV29-1, the J call TRBJ1-2, with D perhaps TRBD1 (5 bases). Germline lookup yields CDR1 SQVTM and CDR2 ANQGSEA. Deletions cut 3 bases from V and 10 bases from J, with 21 bases between. This CDR3 contains 14 residues. In nucleotides, the CDR3 is TGCAGCGTTGATTTCGGGACGGGACGCGGAGACTACACCTTC. The encoded protein is CSVDFGTGRGDYTF.

In its sample, this clone was seen once. The V gene is TRBV2, the J gene TRBJ2-7; TRBD1 matches 7 bases. This CDR3 is built from 12 residues. CDR1 is SNHLY and CDR2 is FYNNEI in the germline V gene. CDR3 sequence: CASSPPDRITYV. As DNA, the CDR3 is TGTGCCAGCAGCCCCCCGGACAGGATAACTTATGTC.

This chain links TRBV19 with TRBJ2-7; D uncertain. The CDR3 has 14 residues. Germline CDR1 and CDR2: LNHDA and SQIVND (reference sequence). The V end lost 3 bases, the J end lost 1 base, and 10 bases lay between the germline ends. The CDR3 DNA follows: TGTGCCAGTAGTATCCGTCAGGATTCCTACGAGCAGTACTTC. Its translation is CASSIRQDSYEQYF.

The V call is TRBV28, the J call TRBJ2-2; D possibly corresponds to TRBD1 (7 bases). Trimming pared 3 bases from V and 4 bases from J, leaving 18 bases between. CDR1 and CDR2 (germline): MDHEN, SYDVKM. The CDR3 spans 17 residues. The CDR3 sequence: CASSLGLQGGSTGELFF. The CDR3 coding sequence is TGTGCCAGCAGTTTGGGTTTGCAGGGGGGAAGCACCGGGGAGCTGTTTTTT. The variable domain in full, completed from reference TRBV28 and TRBJ2-2, reads DVKVTQSSRYLVKRTGEKVFLECVQDMDHENMFWYRQDPGLGLRLIYFSYDVKMKEKGDIPEGYSVSREKKERFSLILESASTNQTSMYLCASSLGLQGGSTGELFFGEGSRLTVL.

The chain carries TRBV7-9 and TRBJ1-2; unclear D gene. V lost 4 bases and J 7 bases, leaving 7 bases between the germline ends. The germline gives CDR1 SEHNR, CDR2 FQNEAQ (reference sequence). The CDR3 length is 11 residues. This CDR3 is CASSSGGGYTF. The CDR3, as DNA: TGTGCCAGCAGCTCAGGCGGTGGCTACACCTTC.

The chain joins TRBV19 to TRBJ2-7, with TRBD1 identical over 7 bases. V lost 4 bases, J lost 2 bases, and 8 bases stayed unmatched. The CDR3 has 15 amino acids. Germline V gene data show CDR1 as LNHDA and CDR2 as SQIVND (reference sequence). The CDR3 nucleotides read TGTGCCAGTAGTACGGCGGCACAGGGGACCTACGAGCAGTACTTC. Protein product: CASSTAAQGTYEQYF.

The chain joins TRBV11-2 to TRBJ2-7; D uncertain. V was clipped by 0 bases and J by 5 bases, with 2 bases between them. Germline CDR1 SGHAT, CDR2 FQNNGV. This CDR3 region has 11 residues. The DNA of the CDR3 is TGTGCCAGCAGCTTAGAAAACGAGCAGTACTTC. Its protein is CASSLENEQYF. The variable domain in full, with the rest retrieved from reference TRBV11-2 and TRBJ2-7, is EAGVAQSPRYKIIEKRQSVAFWCNPISGHATLYWYQQILGQGPKLLIQFQNNGVVDDSQLPKDRFSAERLKGVDSTLKIQPAKLEDSAVYLCASSLENEQYFGPGTRLTVT.

The V and J genes are TRBV9 and TRBJ2-3; 9 nucleotides agree with TRBD1. The CDR3 covers 16 residues. V shed 0 bases and J 4 bases; nucleotides not matched to a gene: 6. Germline lookup yields CDR1 SGDLS and CDR2 YYNGEE. The CDR3, as DNA: TGTGCCAGCAGCGTAGATGTCGGACAGGGGTCAGATACGCAGTATTTT. Translation gives CASSVDVGQGSDTQYF.

The rearrangement joins TRBV29-1 to TRBJ1-3, with a possible D match to TRBD1 (5 bases). Trimming pared 5 bases from V and 0 bases from J, leaving 11 bases between. This CDR3 region has 14 residues. Germline loops: CDR1 SQVTM, CDR2 ANQGSEA. CDR3 in amino acids: CSVNEGLSGNTIYF. The DNA of the CDR3 is TGCAGCGTTAACGAGGGACTCTCTGGAAACACCATATATTTT. Supplemented by reference TRBV29-1 and TRBJ1-3, the full variable domain reads SAVISQKPSRDICQRGTSLTIQCQVDSQVTMMFWYRQQPGQSLTLIATANQGSEATYESGFVIDKFPISRPNLTFSTLTVSNMSPEDSSIYLCSVNEGLSGNTIYFGEGSWLTVV.

J is TRBJ2-5 and V is TRBV4-2, with 7 bases aligning to TRBD1. V trimming: 0 bases; J trimming: 3 bases; junction bases outside the gene matches: 4. This CDR3 spans 15 amino acids. CDR1 is LGHNA and CDR2 is YNFKEQ in the germline V gene. CDR3 residues: CASSQERQGEETQYF. The CDR3 region has the DNA TGTGCCAGCAGCCAAGAAAGGCAGGGGGAAGAGACCCAGTACTTC.

The V gene is TRBV11-2, the J gene TRBJ2-5; 9 positions match TRBD2. V lost 4 bases to trimming and J lost 2 bases; unmatched junction nucleotides: 5. This CDR3 has 15 residues. The V gene's germline CDR1 is SGHAT and CDR2 FQNNGV. The CDR3 here is CASSSGLARQETQYF. CDR3 sequence (DNA): TGTGCCAGCAGCTCTGGACTAGCGCGACAAGAGACCCAGTACTTC.